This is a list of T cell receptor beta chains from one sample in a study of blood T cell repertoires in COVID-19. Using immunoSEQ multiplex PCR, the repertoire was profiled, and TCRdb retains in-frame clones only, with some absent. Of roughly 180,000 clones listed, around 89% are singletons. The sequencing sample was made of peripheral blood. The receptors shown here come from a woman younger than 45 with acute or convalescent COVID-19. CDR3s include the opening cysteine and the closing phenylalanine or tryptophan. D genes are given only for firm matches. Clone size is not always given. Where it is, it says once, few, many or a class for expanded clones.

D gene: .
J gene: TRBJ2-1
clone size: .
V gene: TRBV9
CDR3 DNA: TGTGCCAGCAGCGTAGCTATCGGGAGCGGCAAGCAGTTCTTC
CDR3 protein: CASSVAIGSGKQFF

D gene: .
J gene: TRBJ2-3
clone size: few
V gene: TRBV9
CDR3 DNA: TGTGCCAGCAGCGCCCTCGGGGGAGCGGGCCTCACAGATACGCAGTATTTT
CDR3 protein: CASSALGGAGLTDTQYF

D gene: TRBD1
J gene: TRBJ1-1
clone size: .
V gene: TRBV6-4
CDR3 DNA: TGTGCCAGCGGGAGGACAGGACCTGAAGCTTTCTTT
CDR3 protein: CASGRTGPEAFF

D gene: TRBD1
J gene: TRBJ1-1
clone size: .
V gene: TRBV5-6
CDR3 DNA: TGTGCCAGCAGCTCCTACAGGGGGGGTACTGAAGCTTTCTTT
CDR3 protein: CASSSYRGGTEAFF

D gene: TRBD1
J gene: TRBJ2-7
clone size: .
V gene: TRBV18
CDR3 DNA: TGTGCCAGCTCTCCGGACAGGGCAGGCGAGCAGTACTTC
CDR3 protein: CASSPDRAGEQYF

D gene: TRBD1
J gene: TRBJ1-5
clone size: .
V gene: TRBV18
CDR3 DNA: TGTGCCAGCTCTCTTGACAGGGATCAGCCCCAGCATTTT
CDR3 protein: CASSLDRDQPQHF

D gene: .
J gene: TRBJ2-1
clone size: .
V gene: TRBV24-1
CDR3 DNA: TGTGCCACCAGTGACACTTCTAGAACTGAGCAGTTCTTC
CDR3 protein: CATSDTSRTEQFF

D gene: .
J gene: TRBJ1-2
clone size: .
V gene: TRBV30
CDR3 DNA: TGTGCCTGGAGGGAACTAGACTCCAAGATGGGCTACACCTTC
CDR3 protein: CAWRELDSKMGYTF

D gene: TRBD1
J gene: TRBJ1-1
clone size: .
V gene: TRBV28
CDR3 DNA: TGTGCCAGCAGTTGGACAGGGAGGGGCACTGAAGCTTTCTTT
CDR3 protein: CASSWTGRGTEAFF

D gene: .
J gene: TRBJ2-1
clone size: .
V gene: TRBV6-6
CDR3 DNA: TGTGCCAGCAGCAAAAGCGGATACAATGAGCAGTTCTTC
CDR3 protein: CASSKSGYNEQFF

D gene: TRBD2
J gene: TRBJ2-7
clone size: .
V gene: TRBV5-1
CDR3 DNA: TGCGCCAGCAGCAAACTAGCGGGAGACCAGTACGAGCAGTACTTC
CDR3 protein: CASSKLAGDQYEQYF

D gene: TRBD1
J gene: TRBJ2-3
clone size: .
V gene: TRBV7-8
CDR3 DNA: TGTGCCAGCAGCTTAGCGGAACAGGGGGGAATACTATTT
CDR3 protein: CASSLAEQGGILF

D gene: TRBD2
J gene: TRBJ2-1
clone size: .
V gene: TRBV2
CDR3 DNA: TGTGCCAGCAGGCGGGGGGCGAATGAGCAGTTCTTC
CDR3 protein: CASRRGANEQFF

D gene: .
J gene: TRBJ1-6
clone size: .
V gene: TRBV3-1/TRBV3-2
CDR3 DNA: TGTGCCAGCAGCGGACGGACAGCCTTTAATTCACCCCTCCACTTT
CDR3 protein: CASSGRTAFNSPLHF

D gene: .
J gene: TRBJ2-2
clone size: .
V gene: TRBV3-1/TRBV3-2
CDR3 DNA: TGTGCCAGCAGCCTCCGCCGGGACTTCACCGGGGAGCTGTTTTTT
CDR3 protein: CASSLRRDFTGELFF

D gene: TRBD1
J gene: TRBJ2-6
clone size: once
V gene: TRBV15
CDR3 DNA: TGTGCCACCAGCAGAGTAGACAGGGGTGAGGCCAACGTCCTGACTTTC
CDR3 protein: CATSRVDRGEANVLTF